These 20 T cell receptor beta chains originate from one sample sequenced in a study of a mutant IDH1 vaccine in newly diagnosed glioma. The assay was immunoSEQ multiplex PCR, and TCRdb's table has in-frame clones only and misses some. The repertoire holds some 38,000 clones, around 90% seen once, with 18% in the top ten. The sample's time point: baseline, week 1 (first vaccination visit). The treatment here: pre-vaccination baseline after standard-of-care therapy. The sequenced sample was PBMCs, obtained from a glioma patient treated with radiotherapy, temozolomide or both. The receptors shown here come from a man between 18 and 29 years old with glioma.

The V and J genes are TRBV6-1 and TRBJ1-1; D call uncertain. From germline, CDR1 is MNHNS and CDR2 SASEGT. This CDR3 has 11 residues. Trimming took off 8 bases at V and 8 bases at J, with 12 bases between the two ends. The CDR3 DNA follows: TGTGCCAGCTGGATAAACGGGGAAGCTTTCTTT. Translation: CASWINGEAFF.

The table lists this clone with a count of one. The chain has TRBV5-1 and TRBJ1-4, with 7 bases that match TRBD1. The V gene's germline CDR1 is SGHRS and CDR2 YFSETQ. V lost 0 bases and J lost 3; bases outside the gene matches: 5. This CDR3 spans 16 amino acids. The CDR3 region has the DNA TGCGCCAGCAGCTTGGCTCTCGGACAGGCTAATGAAAAACTGTTTTTT. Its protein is CASSLALGQANEKLFF. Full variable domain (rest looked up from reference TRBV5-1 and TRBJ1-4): KAGVTQTPRYLIKTRGQQVTLSCSPISGHRSVSWYQQTPGQGLQFLFEYFSETQRNKGNFPGRFSGRQFSNSRSEMNVSTLELGDSALYLCASSLALGQANEKLFFGSGTQLSVL.

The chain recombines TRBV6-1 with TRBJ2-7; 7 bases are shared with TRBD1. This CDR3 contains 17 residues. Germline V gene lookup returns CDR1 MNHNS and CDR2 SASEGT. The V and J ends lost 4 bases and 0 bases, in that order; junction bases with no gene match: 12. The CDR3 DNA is TGTGCCAGCAGTGGCCGGGACAGAAAGATCCTCTCCTACGAGCAGTACTTC. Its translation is CASSGRDRKILSYEQYF.

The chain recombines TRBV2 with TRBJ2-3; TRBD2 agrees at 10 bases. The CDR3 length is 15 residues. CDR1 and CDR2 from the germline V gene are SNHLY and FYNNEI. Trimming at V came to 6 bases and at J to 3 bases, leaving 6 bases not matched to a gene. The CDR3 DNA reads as TGTGCCAGCAGGCTAGCGGGAGAAGGAACAGATACGCAGTATTTT. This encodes CASRLAGEGTDTQYF.

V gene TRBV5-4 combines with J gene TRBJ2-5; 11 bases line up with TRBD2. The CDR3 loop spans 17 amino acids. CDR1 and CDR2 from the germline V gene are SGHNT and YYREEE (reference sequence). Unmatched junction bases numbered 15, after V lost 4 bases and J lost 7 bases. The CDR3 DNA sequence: TGTGCCAGCAGCCCCGAGGGGGTGACTAGCGGGGTTCGGACCCAGTACTTC. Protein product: CASSPEGVTSGVRTQYF.

The CDR3 coding sequence is TGTGCCAGCAGCTTAGCGCGAGGGCGGACGACCGGGGAGACCCAGTACTTC. Its protein product is CASSLARGRTTGETQYF. V gene TRBV7-8 combines with J gene TRBJ2-5, with D possibly being TRBD2 (5 bases). Between the trimmed V and J ends, which lost 0 bases and 5 bases, there was a span of 19 bases. CDR3 length equals 17 residues. CDR1 is SGHVS and CDR2 is FQNEAQ in the germline V gene. Together with reference TRBV7-8 and TRBJ2-5, the CDR3 gives the full variable domain: GAGVSQSPRYKVAKRGQDVALRCDPISGHVSLFWYQQALGQGPEFLTYFQNEAQLDKSGLPSDRFFAERPEGSVSTLKIQRTQQEDSAVYLCASSLARGRTTGETQYFGPGTRLLVL.

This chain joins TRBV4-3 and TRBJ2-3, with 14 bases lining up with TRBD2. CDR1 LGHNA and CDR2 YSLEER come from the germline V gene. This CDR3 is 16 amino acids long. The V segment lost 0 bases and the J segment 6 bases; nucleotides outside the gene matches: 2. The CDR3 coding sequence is TGCGCCAGCAGCCAAGATCGACTAGCGGGAGGGGATACGCAGTATTTT. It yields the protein CASSQDRLAGGDTQYF.

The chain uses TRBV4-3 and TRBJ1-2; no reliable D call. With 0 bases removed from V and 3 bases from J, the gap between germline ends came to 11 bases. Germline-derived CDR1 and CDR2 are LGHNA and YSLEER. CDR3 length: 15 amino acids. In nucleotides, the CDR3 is TGCGCCAGCAGCCAAGATAATACGGCGGACTATGGCTACACCTTC. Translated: CASSQDNTADYGYTF.

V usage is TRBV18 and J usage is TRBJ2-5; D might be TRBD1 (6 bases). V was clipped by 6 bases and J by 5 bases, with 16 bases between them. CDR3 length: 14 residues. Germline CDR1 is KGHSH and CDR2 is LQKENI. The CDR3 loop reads CASSTQGLGETQYF. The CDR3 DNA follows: TGTGCCAGCTCTACTCAGGGGCTCGGGGAGACCCAGTACTTC.

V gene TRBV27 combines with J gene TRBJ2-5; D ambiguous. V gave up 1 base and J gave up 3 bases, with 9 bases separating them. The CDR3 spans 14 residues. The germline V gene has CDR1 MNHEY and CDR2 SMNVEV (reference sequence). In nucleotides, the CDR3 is TGTGCCAGCAGTTTATTAAGCGAGAAAGAGACCCAGTACTTC. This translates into CASSLLSEKETQYF.

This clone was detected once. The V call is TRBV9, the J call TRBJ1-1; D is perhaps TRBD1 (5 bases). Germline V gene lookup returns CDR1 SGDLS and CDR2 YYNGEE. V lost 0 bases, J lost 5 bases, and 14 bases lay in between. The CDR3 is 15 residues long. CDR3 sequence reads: CASSVDSGRATEAFF. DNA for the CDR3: TGTGCCAGCAGCGTAGATTCGGGCAGGGCGACTGAAGCTTTCTTT. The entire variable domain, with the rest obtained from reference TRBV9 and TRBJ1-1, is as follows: DSGVTQTPKHLITATGQRVTLRCSPRSGDLSVYWYQQSLDQGLQFLIQYYNGEERAKGNILERFSAQQFPDLHSELNLSSLELGDSALYFCASSVDSGRATEAFFGQGTRLTVV.

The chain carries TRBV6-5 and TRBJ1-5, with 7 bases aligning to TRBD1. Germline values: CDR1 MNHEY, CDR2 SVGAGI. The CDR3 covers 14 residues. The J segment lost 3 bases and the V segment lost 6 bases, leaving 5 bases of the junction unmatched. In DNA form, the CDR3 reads TGTGCCAGCAGGAGGGGGCAGGACAATCAGCCCCAGCATTTT. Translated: CASRRGQDNQPQHF.

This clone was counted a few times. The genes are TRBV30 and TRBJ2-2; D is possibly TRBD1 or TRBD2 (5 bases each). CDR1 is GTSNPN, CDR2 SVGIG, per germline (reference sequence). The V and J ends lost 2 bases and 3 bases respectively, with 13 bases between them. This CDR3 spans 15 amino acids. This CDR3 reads CAWSSGTTDTGELFF. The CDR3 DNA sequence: TGTGCCTGGAGTTCCGGGACCACGGACACCGGGGAGCTGTTTTTT. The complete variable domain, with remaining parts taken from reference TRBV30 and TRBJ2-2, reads SQTIHQWPATLVQPVGSPLSLECTVEGTSNPNLYWYRQAAGRGLQLLFYSVGIGQISSEVPQNLSASRPQDRQFILSSKKLLLSDSGFYLCAWSSGTTDTGELFFGEGSRLTVL.

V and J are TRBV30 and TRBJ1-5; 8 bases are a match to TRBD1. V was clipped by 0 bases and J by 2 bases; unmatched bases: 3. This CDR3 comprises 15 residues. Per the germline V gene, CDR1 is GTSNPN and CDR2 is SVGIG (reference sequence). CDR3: CAWSVGQGRNQPQHF. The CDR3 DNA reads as TGTGCCTGGAGTGTAGGACAGGGACGCAATCAGCCCCAGCATTTT.

In DNA, the CDR3 is TGTGCCAGCTCACCCGTAGTGACAGTGGACACAATAAGTACTTACAATGAGCAGTTCTTC. This gives the protein CASSPVVTVDTISTYNEQFF. The chain joins TRBV18 to TRBJ2-1; D is perhaps TRBD1 (5 bases). The CDR3 covers 20 residues. Trimming stripped 3 bases from V and 4 bases from J, with 28 bases between. Germline CDR1 and CDR2: KGHSH and LQKENI.

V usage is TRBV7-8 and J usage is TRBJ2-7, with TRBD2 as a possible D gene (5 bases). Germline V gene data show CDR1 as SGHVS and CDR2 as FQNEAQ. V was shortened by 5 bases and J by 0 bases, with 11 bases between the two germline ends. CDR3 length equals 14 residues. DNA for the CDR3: TGTGCCAGCAGCCCGTTTGGGAGCTCCTACGAGCAGTACTTC. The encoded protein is CASSPFGSSYEQYF.

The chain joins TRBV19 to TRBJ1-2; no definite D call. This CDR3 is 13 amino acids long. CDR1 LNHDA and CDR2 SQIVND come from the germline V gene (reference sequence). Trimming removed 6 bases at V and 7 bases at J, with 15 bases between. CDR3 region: CASSLPGFGGYTF. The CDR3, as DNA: TGTGCCAGTAGCCTACCGGGATTTGGTGGCTACACCTTC.

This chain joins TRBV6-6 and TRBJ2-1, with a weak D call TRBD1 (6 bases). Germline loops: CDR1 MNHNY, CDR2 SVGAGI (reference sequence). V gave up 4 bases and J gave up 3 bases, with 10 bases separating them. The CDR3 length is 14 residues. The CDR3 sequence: CASSSRQDYNEQFF. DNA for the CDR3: TGTGCCAGCAGTTCCAGACAGGACTACAATGAGCAGTTCTTC.

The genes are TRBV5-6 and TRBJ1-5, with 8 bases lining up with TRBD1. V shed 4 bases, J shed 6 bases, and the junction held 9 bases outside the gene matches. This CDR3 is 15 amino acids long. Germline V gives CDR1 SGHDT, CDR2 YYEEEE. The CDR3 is CASSEGTGRFQPQHF. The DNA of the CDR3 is TGTGCCAGCAGCGAGGGGACAGGACGCTTTCAGCCCCAGCATTTT.

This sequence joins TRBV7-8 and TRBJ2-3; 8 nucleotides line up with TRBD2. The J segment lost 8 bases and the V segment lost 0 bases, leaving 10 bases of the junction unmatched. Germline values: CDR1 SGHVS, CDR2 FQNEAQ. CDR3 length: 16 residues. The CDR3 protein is CASSLASGARGGTQYF. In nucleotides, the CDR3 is TGTGCCAGCAGCTTAGCTAGCGGGGCCCGAGGGGGTACGCAGTATTTT.